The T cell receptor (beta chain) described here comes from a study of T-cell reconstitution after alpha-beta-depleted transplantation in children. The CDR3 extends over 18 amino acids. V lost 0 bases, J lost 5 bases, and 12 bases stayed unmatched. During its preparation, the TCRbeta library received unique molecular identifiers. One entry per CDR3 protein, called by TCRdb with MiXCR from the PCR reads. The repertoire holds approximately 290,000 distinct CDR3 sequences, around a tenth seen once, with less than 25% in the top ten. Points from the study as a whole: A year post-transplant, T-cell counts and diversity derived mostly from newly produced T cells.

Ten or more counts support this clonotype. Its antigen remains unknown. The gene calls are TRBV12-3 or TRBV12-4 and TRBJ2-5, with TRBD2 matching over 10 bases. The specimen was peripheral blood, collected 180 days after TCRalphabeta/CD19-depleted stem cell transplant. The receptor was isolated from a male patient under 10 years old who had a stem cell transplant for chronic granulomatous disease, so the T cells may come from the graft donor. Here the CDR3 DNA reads TGTGCCAGCAGTTTAGCAGGGGCTAGCGGGAGAGATTTTGAGACCCAGTACTTC. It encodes CASSLAGASGRDFETQYF.